A single sample is the source of the 18 T cell receptor beta chains below, sequenced in a study of blood T cells in healthy people across ages. The authors ran a second PCR of about 7 to 12 cycles using a sample-barcoded 5' primer and a J-beta primer mix. Via MiXCR, TCRdb re-called the 5' RACE reads, giving one row per CDR3 protein. The repertoire has fewer than 950,000 distinct CDR3 sequences, around 36% of them found once; the top ten carry roughly 13%. The sample was blood. These receptors all come from a man younger than 35 in good health.

The table lists this clonotype with many counts. The gene calls are TRBV12-3 or TRBV12-4 and TRBJ1-5; a possible D gene is TRBD1 (5 bases). This CDR3 comprises 14 residues. Trimming shortened V by 6 bases and J by 3 bases, and 12 bases separated the two germline ends. The CDR3 spells CASSPQADNQPQHF. The CDR3 nucleotides are TGTGCCAGCAGCCCACAGGCTGACAATCAGCCCCAGCATTTT.

A word on this clonotype: Sequence at one end of the junction differs from germline and may be a read error. This rearrangement joins TRBV12-3 or TRBV12-4 to TRBJ2-3, with a tentative D call TRBD2 (6 bases). The CDR3 runs 15 residues. Here the CDR3 DNA reads TGTGCCAGCAGTTTCGAGCGGGTAGGCGCAGATACGGAGTATTTT. Its translation is CASSFERVGADTEYF.

In its sample, this clonotype was seen a few times. This chain's CDR3 is CASSPRTSGSTDTQYF. The CDR3 DNA is TGTGCCAGCAGCCCCCGGACTAGCGGGTCCACAGATACGCAGTATTTT. The chain is built from TRBV9 and TRBJ2-3; 11 nucleotides match TRBD2. Per germline, CDR1 SGDLS and CDR2 YYNGEE. With V trimmed by 4 bases and J by 2 bases, 6 bases remained unmatched. The CDR3 has 16 residues.

This clonotype was found a few times. V usage is TRBV5-6 and J usage is TRBJ2-3; TRBD1 is a possible D gene (5 bases). Germline CDR1 and CDR2: SGHDT and YYEEEE. The CDR3 runs to 15 residues. V lost 6 bases and J lost 6, with 20 bases in between. CDR3 sequence (DNA): TGTGCCAGCAACCCAATCACAGGAAACGGGGATACGCAGTATTTT. Translation: CASNPITGNGDTQYF.

This clonotype was seen a few times. The CDR3: CSAGGRGSYNEQYF. CDR3 DNA: TGCAGCGCAGGAGGGAGGGGATCCTACAATGAGCAGTACTTC. The chain combines TRBV29-1 with TRBJ2-1, with TRBD2 matching over 7 bases. The tail of the sequence fits TRBJ2-7 better, so the J call may be wrong. Germline CDR1 is SQVTM and CDR2 is ANQGSEA. This CDR3 comprises 14 residues.

The rearrangement joins TRBV5-1 to TRBJ1-4, with D hard to call. The CDR3 runs 14 residues. The germline V gene encodes CDR1 SGHRS and CDR2 YFSETQ. V was shortened by 4 bases and J by 0 bases, with 7 bases between the two germline ends. The CDR3 loop is CASSHRPTNEKLFF. As DNA, the CDR3 is TGCGCCAGCAGCCATCGACCAACTAATGAAAAACTGTTTTTT.

This clonotype was recorded a few times. V usage is TRBV4-1 and J usage is TRBJ1-2, with 7 bases that match TRBD1. The germline V gene has CDR1 MGHRA and CDR2 YSYEKL. The trim removed 1 base at V and 5 bases at J, leaving 10 bases unmatched. There are 16 residues in the CDR3. The chain's CDR3 is CASSQGTGLMIYGYTF. CDR3 sequence (DNA): TGCGCCAGCAGCCAAGGGACAGGCCTGATGATATATGGCTACACCTTC.

CDR3 sequence reads: CSVEERVWGEQYF. In DNA form, the CDR3 reads TGCAGCGTTGAAGAAAGGGTATGGGGCGAGCAGTACTTC. The rearrangement uses TRBV29-1 and TRBJ2-7, with D uncertain. Looked up from germline, CDR1 is SQVTM and CDR2 is ANQGSEA. This CDR3 is built from 13 residues. Trimming left V 0 bases short and J 6 bases short, with 12 bases between.

The chain has TRBV27 and TRBJ2-7; the match to TRBD1 covers 8 bases. The CDR3 covers 11 residues. Unmatched junction bases numbered 3, after V lost 9 bases and J lost 5 bases. Germline CDR1 and CDR2: MNHEY and SMNVEV (reference sequence). This CDR3 reads CARLTGDEQYF. CDR3 in DNA: TGTGCCAGGCTGACAGGGGACGAGCAGTACTTC.

This clonotype was detected many times. This chain links TRBV20-1 with TRBJ2-3; D remains ambiguous. The CDR3 runs 14 residues. The germline V and J ends were trimmed by 0 bases and 0 bases, with 7 bases remaining between them. Germline lookup yields CDR1 DFQATT and CDR2 SNEGSKA (reference sequence). The CDR3 DNA is TGCAGTGCTAGAGATGTACTTAGCACAGATACGCAGTATTTT. This gives the protein CSARDVLSTDTQYF.

J is TRBJ1-1 and V is TRBV4-3; a weak D match, TRBD1 (6 bases). Trimming removed 4 bases at V and 1 base at J, with 16 bases between. Germline V gives CDR1 LGHNA, CDR2 YSLEER. The CDR3 is made up of 16 amino acids. CDR3 bases: TGCGCCAGCAGCCCAGGACGCGGGGGCGCGAACACTGAAGCTTTCTTT. It codes for CASSPGRGGANTEAFF.

Concerning this clonotype itself: One end of the junction varies from germline; a read error may be responsible. The chain is built from TRBV9 and TRBJ2-2; D assignment may be TRBD1 or TRBD2 (6 bases each). Germline V gene data show CDR1 as SGDLS and CDR2 as YYNGEE. The CDR3 has 16 amino acids. The CDR3 here is CASSVGGGAGTGGLFF. Written as DNA, the CDR3 is TGTGCCAGCAGCGTAGGTGGGGGCGCGGGCACCGGGGGGCTGTTTTTT.

This sequence joins TRBV10-3 and TRBJ1-2; D is perhaps TRBD1 (5 bases). Germline loops: CDR1 ENHRY, CDR2 SYGVKD. The V end lost 4 bases, the J end lost 10 bases, and 10 bases lay between the germline ends. This CDR3 is built from 11 residues. The CDR3 reads CAISGGRDYTF. The CDR3 nucleotides are TGTGCCATCAGTGGAGGCAGGGACTACACCTTC.

Details on this clonotype: This may be a read error: a much more frequent sequence differs by one nucleotide. The rearrangement joins TRBV9 to TRBJ2-3; TRBD2 aligns across 12 bases. There are 18 residues in the CDR3. Germline CDR1 and CDR2: SGDLS and YYNGEE. The CDR3 loop reads CASSAGTSGSVGPDMQYF. The DNA of the CDR3 is TGTGCCAGCAGCGCCGGGACTAGCGGGTCCGTCGGCCCAGATATGCAGTATTTT.

A note on this clonotype: A read error may be the cause here, since a much bigger clone is one base away. The genes are TRBV12-3 or TRBV12-4 and TRBJ2-3; TRBD2 aligns across 8 bases. The CDR3 has 15 residues. The CDR3 protein is CTSRRTSGDTDTQYF. For the CDR3, the DNA is TGTACCAGCAGACGTACTAGCGGAGACACAGATACGCAGTATTTT.

The rearrangement uses TRBV6-5 and TRBJ2-3; possible D gene TRBD2, 6 bases. From germline, CDR1 is MNHEY and CDR2 SVGAGI. The V gene lost 3 bases and the J gene lost 5 bases, with 18 bases spanning the gap. This CDR3 is built from 16 residues. The CDR3 sequence: CASSYLGGLLEDTQYF. CDR3 DNA: TGTGCCAGCAGTTATTTGGGGGGTCTACTTGAAGATACGCAGTATTTT.

This chain joins TRBV12-3 or TRBV12-4 and TRBJ1-6; 7 bases are shared with TRBD1. Germline trimming cut 6 bases from V and 10 bases from J; bases unmatched to any gene: 6. This CDR3 is built from 13 residues. CDR3 sequence: CASSRGTASPLHF. Here the CDR3 DNA reads TGTGCCAGCAGCCGCGGGACAGCCTCACCCCTCCACTTT.

This rearrangement joins TRBV7-2 to TRBJ2-5; 8 bases match TRBD2. The J call may be faulty, since TRBJ2-7 better matches the DNA end. In germline, CDR1 is SGHTA, CDR2 FQGNSA. The CDR3 contains 15 residues. The CDR3 loop is CASSLVGGLVDEQYF. The CDR3 region has the DNA TGTGCCAGCAGCTTAGTGGGGGGACTAGTTGACGAGCAGTACTTC.